A single sample gave rise to the 27 T cell receptor beta chains below, sequenced in a study of cytomegalovirus exposure and HLA in healthy donors. The PCR ran on 60 Vbeta and 13 Jbeta primers. The protocol was immunoSEQ multiplex PCR, while the TCRdb copy is restricted to in-frame clones and leaves out a portion. The sample yields over 150,000 clones, 80% seen once. Material for sequencing was PBMCs. Every receptor here comes from a man aged 25-45 years in good health and CMV-seropositive.

The chain carries TRBV7-9 and TRBJ2-3, with TRBD1 identical over 8 bases. J was trimmed by 10 bases and V by 1 base; bases with no gene match: 4. Germline V gene sequence: CDR1 SEHNR, CDR2 FQNEAQ (reference sequence). CDR3 size: 13 residues. CDR3 loop: CASSLDQTGAQYF. The DNA for the CDR3 is TGTGCCAGCAGCTTAGACCAGACAGGGGCGCAGTATTTT.

Remarks on this clone: Additional DNA sequences in this sample encode the identical CDR3. The chain is built from TRBV6-1 and TRBJ1-1; D perhaps matches TRBD1 (5 bases). Germline values: CDR1 MNHNS, CDR2 SASEGT. The ends were cut back, 10 bases at V and 2 bases at J, with 14 bases in the middle. This CDR3 is built from 13 residues. The CDR3 region has the DNA TGTGCCACCAAACGGGGGACCAACACTGAAGCTTTCTTT. Translation: CATKRGTNTEAFF.

The V call is TRBV5-4, the J call TRBJ1-2; 12 positions agree with TRBD1. This CDR3 region has 18 residues. Germline values: CDR1 SGHNT, CDR2 YYREEE (reference sequence). V lost 6 bases, J lost 8 bases, and 20 bases stayed unmatched. CDR3 DNA sequence: TGTGCCAGCATCCTAAACCCCCACCGGGACAGGGGGCGCCGGGGCTACACCTTC. It encodes CASILNPHRDRGRRGYTF.

This rearrangement joins TRBV7-9 to TRBJ2-7; possible D gene TRBD2, 5 bases. Per germline, CDR1 SEHNR and CDR2 FQNEAQ (reference sequence). V was cut by 3 bases and J by 2 bases, with 11 bases left in between. This CDR3 contains 14 residues. Here the CDR3 reads CASSFPGEAYEQYF. CDR3 nucleotide sequence: TGTGCCAGCAGCTTCCCCGGGGAAGCCTACGAGCAGTACTTC.

The chain links TRBV30 to TRBJ1-1; no definite D call. Trimming left V 3 bases short and J 2 bases short, with 10 bases between. The CDR3 extends over 13 amino acids. Per germline, CDR1 GTSNPN and CDR2 SVGIG (reference sequence). CDR3: CAWRSGVNTEAFF. The CDR3 bases are TGTGCCTGGAGGTCAGGTGTCAACACTGAAGCTTTCTTT. Using reference TRBV30 and TRBJ1-1 for the parts outside the CDR3, the full variable domain is SQTIHQWPATLVQPVGSPLSLECTVEGTSNPNLYWYRQAAGRGLQLLFYSVGIGQISSEVPQNLSASRPQDRQFILSSKKLLLSDSGFYLCAWRSGVNTEAFFGQGTRLTVV.

The chain joins TRBV9 to TRBJ1-1; D is possibly TRBD1 (6 bases). Germline V gene data show CDR1 as SGDLS and CDR2 as YYNGEE. CDR3 length: 13 amino acids. Trimming removed 3 bases at V and 5 bases at J, with 11 bases between. CDR3 sequence: CASSAQGRTEAFF. CDR3 in DNA: TGTGCCAGCAGCGCTCAGGGGAGAACTGAAGCTTTCTTT.

The rearrangement joins TRBV27 to TRBJ2-1; D may be TRBD1 (6 bases). Trimming cost V 5 bases and J 10 bases, with 12 bases left between them. The CDR3 length is 12 residues. Germline CDR1 reads MNHEY; CDR2 reads SMNVEV (reference sequence). The DNA of the CDR3 is TGTGCCAGCAGTCAAGTTACAGGGGAGCAGTTCTTC. It is translated as CASSQVTGEQFF.

For the CDR3, the DNA is TGTGCCAGCAGCGACGGACAGGGGCGCCCCTCTGGGGCCAACGTCCTGACTTTC. Translated, it gives CASSDGQGRPSGANVLTF. This chain joins TRBV9 and TRBJ2-6; 9 nucleotides align to TRBD1. CDR1 is SGDLS and CDR2 is YYNGEE in the germline V gene. The CDR3 spans 18 residues. After removal of 3 bases from V and 0 bases from J, the junction contained 7 bases not matched to a gene.

This clone occurred a few times. The CDR3 nucleotides read TGTGCCAGCAGAGGGACAGGGGGCTTTTTCACTGAAGCTTTCTTT. It encodes CASRGTGGFFTEAFF. The chain joins TRBV2 to TRBJ1-1, with 12 bases lining up with TRBD1. J lost 4 bases, V lost 6 bases, and 6 bases had no gene match. Germline lookup yields CDR1 SNHLY and CDR2 FYNNEI. The CDR3 is 15 amino acids.

This sequence joins TRBV30 and TRBJ2-7, with 7 positions matching TRBD1. The CDR3 consists of 11 residues. V lost 7 bases to trimming and J lost 6 bases; unmatched junction nucleotides: 6. Germline V gives CDR1 GTSNPN, CDR2 SVGIG (reference sequence). The CDR3, as DNA: TGTGCCTTAGCCGGGACAGCCGAGCAGTACTTC. The encoded protein is CALAGTAEQYF.

This clone occurred once. V and J are TRBV6-1 and TRBJ1-1; D not certain. V was cut by 2 bases and J by 1 base, with 11 bases left in between. Per germline, CDR1 MNHNS and CDR2 SASEGT. This CDR3 spans 15 amino acids. As DNA, the CDR3 is TGTGCCAGCAGTGAACGGTCGGGGTCGAACACTGAAGCTTTCTTT. Translated, it gives CASSERSGSNTEAFF.

Here the CDR3 reads CASTRMDSGTEAFF. The CDR3 bases are TGTGCCAGCACCAGAATGGACAGTGGGACTGAAGCTTTCTTT. The chain uses TRBV6-1 and TRBJ1-1, with a weak D call TRBD1 (6 bases). The germline gives CDR1 MNHNS, CDR2 SASEGT. The CDR3 is made up of 14 amino acids. V was clipped by 7 bases and J by 5 bases, with 17 bases between them.

V and J are TRBV2 and TRBJ2-6; 8 nucleotides align to TRBD1. The CDR3 is 16 amino acids. Germline CDR1 reads SNHLY; CDR2 reads FYNNEI. V shed 6 bases, J shed 6 bases, and the junction held 10 bases outside the gene matches. CDR3 nucleotides: TGTGCCAGCAGCGCCCATTTGGACAGGGAGGCCAACGTCCTGACTTTC. As protein: CASSAHLDREANVLTF.

The chain is built from TRBV27 and TRBJ2-5; D might be TRBD1 (6 bases). V lost 3 bases to trimming and J lost 3 bases, with 8 bases between them. CDR1 and CDR2 (germline): MNHEY, SMNVEV (reference sequence). CDR3 length: 13 amino acids. The DNA of the CDR3 is TGTGCCAGCAGTTTCGGACAGAAAGAGACCCAGTACTTC. It translates to CASSFGQKETQYF.

CDR3 loop: CASRPPGQGIYEQYF. The CDR3 bases are TGTGCCAGCAGACCTCCGGGACAGGGGATCTACGAGCAGTACTTC. This chain uses TRBV28 with TRBJ2-7; 10 bases align to TRBD1. CDR1 and CDR2 (germline): MDHEN, SYDVKM. J gave up 3 bases and V 6 bases, and 8 bases lay outside the gene matches. This CDR3 contains 15 residues. Full variable domain (rest looked up from reference TRBV28 and TRBJ2-7): DVKVTQSSRYLVKRTGEKVFLECVQDMDHENMFWYRQDPGLGLRLIYFSYDVKMKEKGDIPEGYSVSREKKERFSLILESASTNQTSMYLCASRPPGQGIYEQYFGPGTRLTVT.

The V gene is TRBV30, the J gene TRBJ1-1; D gene unclear. The V gene's germline CDR1 is GTSNPN and CDR2 SVGIG (reference sequence). V lost 5 bases, J lost 3 bases, and 16 bases lay in between. This CDR3 region has 14 residues. CDR3 nucleotide sequence: TGTGCCTGGGAGGCGGGTGTCCTGCACACTGAAGCTTTCTTT. Its translation: CAWEAGVLHTEAFF.

This chain connects TRBV4-2 to TRBJ2-1, with 12 bases that match TRBD2. V shed 0 bases and J 8 bases; nucleotides not matched to a gene: 8. Germline CDR1 reads LGHNA; CDR2 reads YNFKEQ. This CDR3 region has 17 residues. DNA for the CDR3: TGTGCCAGCAGCCAAGATGAGCTAGCGGGGGGGTATGATGAGCAGTTCTTC. Amino acids: CASSQDELAGGYDEQFF.

The rearrangement joins TRBV20-1 to TRBJ2-5, with D unresolved. The J call is uncertain, as TRBJ2-7 better fits the DNA end. Germline CDR1 reads DFQATT; CDR2 reads SNEGSKA (reference sequence). This CDR3 region has 10 residues. The CDR3 is CSAAGYEQYF. CDR3 sequence (DNA): TGCAGTGCTGCCGGGTACGAGCAGTACTTC.

V gene TRBV4-2 combines with J gene TRBJ2-7, with 7 bases aligning to TRBD1. V dropped 1 base and J dropped 3; count of bases not matched to a gene: 6. The CDR3 contains 15 residues. CDR1 is LGHNA and CDR2 is YNFKEQ in the germline V gene. The CDR3 coding sequence is TGTGCCAGCAGCCAAGTTACGACAGGGAACTACGAGCAGTACTTC. Its protein is CASSQVTTGNYEQYF.

The chain uses TRBV5-6 and TRBJ1-3; D unclear. The germline V gene has CDR1 SGHDT and CDR2 YYEEEE. The V and J ends lost 5 bases and 2 bases respectively, with 11 bases between them. The length of the CDR3 is 14 residues. The CDR3 reads CASRQTGAGNTIYF. In DNA, the CDR3 is TGTGCCAGCAGACAGACCGGCGCTGGAAACACCATATATTTT.

This clone was picked up one time. The chain joins TRBV2 to TRBJ1-6; D is uncertain. Looked up from germline, CDR1 is SNHLY and CDR2 is FYNNEI. V was pared by 5 bases and J by 0 bases, with 8 bases between. This CDR3 comprises 15 residues. Written as DNA, the CDR3 is TGTGCCAGCAGTTCAGCGAGCTCCTATAATTCACCCCTCCACTTT. Its protein is CASSSASSYNSPLHF.

The rearrangement joins TRBV5-6 to TRBJ1-2; D perhaps matches TRBD1 (6 bases). The CDR3 loop spans 14 amino acids. V lost 0 bases, J lost 6 bases, and 12 bases lay in between. Germline values: CDR1 SGHDT, CDR2 YYEEEE. CDR3 sequence (DNA): TGTGCCAGCAGCTTGGCCGCGGGGGCAGATGGCTACACCTTC. This codes for CASSLAAGADGYTF.

The rearrangement uses TRBV10-3 and TRBJ1-6, with TRBD1 matching 12 bases. Germline CDR1 reads ENHRY; CDR2 reads SYGVKD. V was clipped by 4 bases and J by 3 bases; unmatched bases: 10. The CDR3 sequence is 19 residues long. This chain's CDR3 is CAISAPGTGGGGYNSPLHF. DNA of the CDR3: TGTGCCATCAGTGCCCCCGGGACAGGGGGCGGGGGCTATAATTCACCCCTCCACTTT.

V usage is TRBV4-1 and J usage is TRBJ2-5; 15 bases are a match to TRBD2. The CDR3 sequence is 18 residues long. The V gene's germline CDR1 is MGHRA and CDR2 YSYEKL. The V gene end was trimmed by 2 bases and the J gene end by 2 bases; junction bases not matched to a gene: 6. The CDR3 here is CASSQRGLAGGRQETQYF. CDR3 coding DNA: TGCGCCAGCAGCCAACGCGGACTAGCGGGGGGGCGTCAAGAGACCCAGTACTTC.

To note about this clone: The junction shows a germline mismatch at one end, possibly a read error. This sequence joins TRBV7-9 and TRBJ2-1; tentative D call: TRBD2 (6 bases). The CDR3 loop spans 17 amino acids. Germline CDR1 and CDR2: SEHNR and FQNEAQ (reference sequence). CDR3 amino acids: CSSSPQGGRSSYNEQFF. The CDR3 bases are TGTTCCAGCAGCCCCCAGGGAGGCAGAAGCTCCTACAATGAGCAGTTCTTC.

The chain is built from TRBV7-9 and TRBJ2-7; TRBD2 aligns across 7 bases. Trimming cost V 6 bases and J 5 bases; bases outside gene matches: 10. Germline lookup yields CDR1 SEHNR and CDR2 FQNEAQ (reference sequence). The CDR3 is 14 residues long. CDR3 amino acids: CASSQTRAGNEQYF. DNA for the CDR3: TGTGCCAGCAGTCAAACCCGAGCGGGAAACGAGCAGTACTTC.

The chain is built from TRBV28 and TRBJ1-5; tentative D call: TRBD1 (6 bases). This CDR3 spans 15 amino acids. The V and J ends lost 3 bases and 2 bases respectively, with 11 bases between them. Germline CDR1 MDHEN, CDR2 SYDVKM. Written as DNA, the CDR3 is TGTGCCAGCAGTTTTACAGGGATGGGCAATCAGCCCCAGCATTTT. This translates into CASSFTGMGNQPQHF.